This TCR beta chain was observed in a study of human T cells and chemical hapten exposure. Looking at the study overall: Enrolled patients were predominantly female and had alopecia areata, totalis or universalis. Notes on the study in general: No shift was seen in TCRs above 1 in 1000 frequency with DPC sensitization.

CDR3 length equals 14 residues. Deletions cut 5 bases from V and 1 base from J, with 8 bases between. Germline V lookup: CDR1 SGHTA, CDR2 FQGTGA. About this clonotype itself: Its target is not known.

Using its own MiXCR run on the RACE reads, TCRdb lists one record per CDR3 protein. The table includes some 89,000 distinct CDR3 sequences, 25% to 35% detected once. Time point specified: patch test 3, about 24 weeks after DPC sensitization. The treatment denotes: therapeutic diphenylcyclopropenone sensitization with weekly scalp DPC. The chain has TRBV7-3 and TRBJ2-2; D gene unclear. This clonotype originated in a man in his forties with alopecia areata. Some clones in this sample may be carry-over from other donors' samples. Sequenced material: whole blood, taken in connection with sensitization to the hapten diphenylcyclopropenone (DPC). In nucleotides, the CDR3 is TGTGCCAGCAGCCCTATTGGGAACACCGGGGAGCTGTTTTTT. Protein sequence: CASSPIGNTGELFF.